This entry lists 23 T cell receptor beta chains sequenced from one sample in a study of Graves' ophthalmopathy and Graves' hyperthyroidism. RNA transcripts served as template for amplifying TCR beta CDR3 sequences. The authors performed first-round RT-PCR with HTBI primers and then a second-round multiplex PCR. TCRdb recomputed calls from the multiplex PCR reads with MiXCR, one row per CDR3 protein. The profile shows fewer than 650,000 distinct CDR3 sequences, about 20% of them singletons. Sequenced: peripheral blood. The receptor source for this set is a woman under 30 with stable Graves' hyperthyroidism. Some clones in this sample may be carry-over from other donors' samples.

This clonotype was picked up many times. The CDR3 loop reads CASSTKEGYTEAFF. In DNA form, the CDR3 reads TGTGCCAGCAGTACCAAGGAGGGGTACACTGAAGCTTTCTTT. This chain joins TRBV12-3 or TRBV12-4 and TRBJ1-1, with a weak D call TRBD1 (5 bases). CDR3 length: 14 residues. The V end was cut by 5 bases, the J end by 3 bases, with 13 bases between.

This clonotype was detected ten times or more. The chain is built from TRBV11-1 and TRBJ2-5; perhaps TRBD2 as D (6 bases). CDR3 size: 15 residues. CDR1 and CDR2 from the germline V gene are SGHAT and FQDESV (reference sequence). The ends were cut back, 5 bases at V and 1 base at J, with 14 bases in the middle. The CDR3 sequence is CASSLPVGGQETQYF. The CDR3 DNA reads TGTGCCAGCAGCCTCCCCGTGGGGGGCCAAGAGACCCAGTACTTC.

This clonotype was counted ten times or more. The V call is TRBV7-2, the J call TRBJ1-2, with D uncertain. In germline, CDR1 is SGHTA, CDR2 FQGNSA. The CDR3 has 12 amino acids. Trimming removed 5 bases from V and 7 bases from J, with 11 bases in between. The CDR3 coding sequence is TGTGCCAGCAGCCAGTCTGCTCTTGGCTACACCTTC. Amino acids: CASSQSALGYTF. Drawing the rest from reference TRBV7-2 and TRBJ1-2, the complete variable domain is GAGVSQSPSNKVTEKGKDVELRCDPISGHTALYWYRQSLGQGLEFLIYFQGNSAPDKSGLPSDRFSAERTGGSVSTLTIQRTQQEDSAVYLCASSQSALGYTFGSGTRLTVV.

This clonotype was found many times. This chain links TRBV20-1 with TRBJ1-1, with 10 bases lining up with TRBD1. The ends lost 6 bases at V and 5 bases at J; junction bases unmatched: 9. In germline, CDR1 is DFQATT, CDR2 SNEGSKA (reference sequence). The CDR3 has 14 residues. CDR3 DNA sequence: TGCAGTGCGCAGACAGGGGGCATGGATACTGAAGCTTTCTTT. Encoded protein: CSAQTGGMDTEAFF.

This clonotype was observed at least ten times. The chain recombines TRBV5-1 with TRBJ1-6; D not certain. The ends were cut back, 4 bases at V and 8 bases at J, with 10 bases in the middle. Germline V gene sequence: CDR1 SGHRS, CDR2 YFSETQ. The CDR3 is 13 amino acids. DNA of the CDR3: TGCGCCAGCAGCCCGGAGCAAGATTCACCCCTCCACTTT. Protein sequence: CASSPEQDSPLHF.

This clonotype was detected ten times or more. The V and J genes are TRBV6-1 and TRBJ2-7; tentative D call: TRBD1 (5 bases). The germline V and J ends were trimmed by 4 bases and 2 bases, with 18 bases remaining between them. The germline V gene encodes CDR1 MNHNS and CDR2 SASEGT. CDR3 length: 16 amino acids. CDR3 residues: CASSGYTKQATYEQYF. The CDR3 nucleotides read TGTGCCAGCAGTGGATATACAAAACAGGCCACCTACGAGCAGTACTTC.

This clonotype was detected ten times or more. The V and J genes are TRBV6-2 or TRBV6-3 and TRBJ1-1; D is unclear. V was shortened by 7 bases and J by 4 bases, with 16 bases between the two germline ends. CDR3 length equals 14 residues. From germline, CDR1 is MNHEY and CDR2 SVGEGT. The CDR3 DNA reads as TGTGCCAGCACCGAGTCGAGGAGCGGCACTGAAGCTTTCTTT. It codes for CASTESRSGTEAFF.

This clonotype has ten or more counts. This CDR3 is CASSSGTGSTYEQYF. Written as DNA, the CDR3 is TGTGCCAGCAGTTCCGGGACAGGGTCTACCTACGAGCAGTACTTC. The chain joins TRBV5-5 to TRBJ2-7; 9 bases map to TRBD1. This CDR3 spans 15 amino acids. Germline-derived CDR1 and CDR2 are SGHKS and YYEKEE (reference sequence). Trimming took 5 bases from V and 2 from J; bases not matched to a gene: 8.

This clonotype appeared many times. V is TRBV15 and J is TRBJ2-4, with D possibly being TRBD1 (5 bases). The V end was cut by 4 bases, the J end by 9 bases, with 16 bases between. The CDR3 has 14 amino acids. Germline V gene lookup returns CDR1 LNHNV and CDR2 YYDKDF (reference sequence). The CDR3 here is CATSNRQHKSIQYF. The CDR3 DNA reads TGTGCCACCAGCAACCGACAGCATAAGAGCATTCAGTACTTC.

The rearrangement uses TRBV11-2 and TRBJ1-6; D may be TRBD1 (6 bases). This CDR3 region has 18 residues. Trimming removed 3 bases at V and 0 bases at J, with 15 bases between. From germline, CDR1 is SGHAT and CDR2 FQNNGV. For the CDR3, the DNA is TGTGCCAGCAGCTTCCCACTGGGAGGGGGCTCCTATAATTCACCCCTCCACTTT. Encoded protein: CASSFPLGGGSYNSPLHF.

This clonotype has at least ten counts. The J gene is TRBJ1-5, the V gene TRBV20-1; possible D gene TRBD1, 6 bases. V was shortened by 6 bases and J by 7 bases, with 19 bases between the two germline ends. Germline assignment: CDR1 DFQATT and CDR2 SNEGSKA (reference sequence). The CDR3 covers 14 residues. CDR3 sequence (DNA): TGCAGTGCCCCGAAGGGGGAGGGCTGGCAGCCCCAGCATTTT. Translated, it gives CSAPKGEGWQPQHF.

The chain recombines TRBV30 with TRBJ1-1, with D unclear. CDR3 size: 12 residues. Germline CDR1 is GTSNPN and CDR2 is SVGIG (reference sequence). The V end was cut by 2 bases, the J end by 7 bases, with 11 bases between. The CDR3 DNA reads TGTGCCTGGAGTCCCGGAGTGATTGAAGCTTTCTTT. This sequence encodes CAWSPGVIEAFF.

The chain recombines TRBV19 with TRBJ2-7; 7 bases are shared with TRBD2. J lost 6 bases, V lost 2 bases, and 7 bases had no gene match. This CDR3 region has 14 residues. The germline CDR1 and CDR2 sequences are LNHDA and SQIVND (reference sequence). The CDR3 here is CASSITGGRSEQYF. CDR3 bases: TGTGCCAGTAGTATAACGGGCGGGAGAAGCGAGCAGTACTTC. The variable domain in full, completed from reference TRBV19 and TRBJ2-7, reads DGGITQSPKYLFRKEGQNVTLSCEQNLNHDAMYWYRQDPGQGLRLIYYSQIVNDFQKGDIAEGYSVSREKKESFPLTVTSAQKNPTAFYLCASSITGGRSEQYFGPGTRLTVT.

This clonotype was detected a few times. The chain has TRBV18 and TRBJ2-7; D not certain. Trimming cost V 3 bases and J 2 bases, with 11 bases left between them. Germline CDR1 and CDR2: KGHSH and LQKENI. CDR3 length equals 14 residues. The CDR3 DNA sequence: TGTGCCAGCTCACCTACCCTCAGCGCCTACGAGCAGTACTTC. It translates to CASSPTLSAYEQYF.

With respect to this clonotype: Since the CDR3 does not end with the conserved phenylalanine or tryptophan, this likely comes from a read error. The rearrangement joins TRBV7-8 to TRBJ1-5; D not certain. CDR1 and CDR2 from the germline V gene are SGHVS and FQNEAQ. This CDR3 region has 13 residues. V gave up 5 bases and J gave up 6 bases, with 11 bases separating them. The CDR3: CASSPQGSQPQHV. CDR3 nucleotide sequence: TGTGCCAGCAGCCCCCAAGGGAGTCAGCCCCAGCATGTT.

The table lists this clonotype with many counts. The CDR3 is CSAREEGGGSNHQPQHF. CDR3 coding DNA: TGCAGTGCTAGAGAGGAGGGGGGAGGTAGCAATCATCAGCCCCAGCATTTT. The V gene is TRBV20-1, the J gene TRBJ1-5; D perhaps matches TRBD1 (6 bases). This CDR3 region has 17 residues. Germline CDR1 and CDR2: DFQATT and SNEGSKA (reference sequence). Trimming left V 0 bases short and J 5 bases short, with 20 bases between.

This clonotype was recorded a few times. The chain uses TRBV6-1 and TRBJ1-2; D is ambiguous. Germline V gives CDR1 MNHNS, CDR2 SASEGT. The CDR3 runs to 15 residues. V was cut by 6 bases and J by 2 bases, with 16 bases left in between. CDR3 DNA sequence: TGTGCCAGCAGACTCCACAGTAACCCAAACTATGGCTACACCTTC. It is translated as CASRLHSNPNYGYTF.

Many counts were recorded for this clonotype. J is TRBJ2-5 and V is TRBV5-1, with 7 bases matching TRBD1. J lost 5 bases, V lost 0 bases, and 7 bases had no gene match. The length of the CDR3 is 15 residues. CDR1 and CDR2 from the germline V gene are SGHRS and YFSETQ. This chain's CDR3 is CASSLDSGGRETQYF. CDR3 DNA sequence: TGCGCCAGCAGCTTGGATTCAGGGGGTCGGGAGACCCAGTACTTC.

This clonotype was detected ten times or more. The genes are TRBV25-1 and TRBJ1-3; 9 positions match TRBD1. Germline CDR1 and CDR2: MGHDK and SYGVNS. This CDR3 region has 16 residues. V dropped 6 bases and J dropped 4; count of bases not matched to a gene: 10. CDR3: CASRGGQGWLGNTIYF. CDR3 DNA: TGTGCCAGCAGAGGAGGACAGGGGTGGTTAGGAAACACCATATATTTT.

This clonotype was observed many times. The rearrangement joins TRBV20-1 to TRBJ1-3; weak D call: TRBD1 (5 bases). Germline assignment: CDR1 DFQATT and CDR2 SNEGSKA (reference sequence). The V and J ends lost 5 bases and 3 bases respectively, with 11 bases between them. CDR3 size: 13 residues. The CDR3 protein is CSASMTDGNTIYF. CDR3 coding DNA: TGCAGTGCTTCAATGACAGATGGAAACACCATATATTTT.

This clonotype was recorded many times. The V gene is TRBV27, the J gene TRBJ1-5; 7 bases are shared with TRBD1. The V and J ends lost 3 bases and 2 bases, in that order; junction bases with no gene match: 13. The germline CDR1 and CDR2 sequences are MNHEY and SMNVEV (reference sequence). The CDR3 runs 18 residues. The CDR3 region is CASSLGNRGGIGNQPQHF. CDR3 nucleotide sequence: TGTGCCAGCAGTTTGGGGAACAGGGGAGGGATTGGCAATCAGCCCCAGCATTTT.

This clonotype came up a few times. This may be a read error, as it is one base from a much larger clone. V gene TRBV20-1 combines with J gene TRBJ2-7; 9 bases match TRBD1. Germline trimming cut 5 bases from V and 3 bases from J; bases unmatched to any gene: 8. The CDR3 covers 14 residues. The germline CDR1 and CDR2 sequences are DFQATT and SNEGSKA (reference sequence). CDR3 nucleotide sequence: TGCAGTGCTGTGCCCCGGGACAGGGTCTACGAGCAGTACTTC. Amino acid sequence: CSAVPRDRVYEQYF.

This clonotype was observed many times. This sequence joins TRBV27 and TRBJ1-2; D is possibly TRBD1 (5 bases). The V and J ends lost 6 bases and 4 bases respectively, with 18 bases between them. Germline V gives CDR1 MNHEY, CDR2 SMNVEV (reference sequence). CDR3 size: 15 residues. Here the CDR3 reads CASRTNPGRGYGYTF. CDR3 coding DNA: TGTGCCAGCAGGACTAACCCGGGACGGGGCTATGGCTACACCTTC.